This T cell receptor beta chain was captured in a study of T-cell memory formation after mild COVID-19. Study-level results: CD4+ contracting clones were found mainly in CM and EM, and CD8+ ones in EMRA. Pre-infection memory harbored some responding clones, suggesting cross-reactive memory joined.

This clonotype was counted many times. Its antigen is currently unknown. 5'RACE primed at constant segments yielded TCR alpha and TCR beta cDNA libraries bearing sample barcodes and UMIs. TCRdb recomputed calls from the 5' RACE reads with MiXCR, one row per CDR3 protein. This table has 550,000 to 700,000 distinct CDR3 sequences, approximately 15% appearing once. Germline assignment: CDR1 MGHDK and CDR2 SYGVNS. The CDR3 consists of 13 residues. V was shortened by 7 bases and J by 5 bases, with 15 bases between the two germline ends. The source material was PBMCs or a T cell subset sorted from them (not recorded which). The chain recombines TRBV25-1 with TRBJ2-7; D ambiguous. The origin of this receptor is an adult woman who had mild COVID-19 (a few samples of this study predate the infection). Cell type and time point are not known. The CDR3 bases are TGTGCCAGCACAGACCCACCAGGAGACGAGCAGTACTTC. This sequence encodes CASTDPPGDEQYF.